This record covers a single T cell receptor (beta chain). Its matching antigen is unknown. People whose metastatic non-small-cell lung cancer was chemo-refractory got focal radiation along with CTLA-4 blockade by ipilimumab. The data derive from a study of radiotherapy plus CTLA-4 blockade in lung cancer. Whole-study context: Among enrolled patients, approximately 18% responded and about 34% achieved disease control.

Libraries were prepared by immunoSEQ multiplex PCR; TCRdb keeps only in-frame clonotypes and omits some of them. This table has 70,000 to 90,000 clones, 84% appearing once. The germline gives CDR1 MGHDK, CDR2 SYGVNS. Trimming removed 6 bases from V and 4 bases from J; junction bases left unmatched: 4. This CDR3 has 13 amino acids. General study findings and limits: Radiotherapy with ipilimumab was followed by blood expansion of tumor-derived clones.

The chain employs TRBV25-1 and TRBJ1-2, with 8 bases aligning to TRBD1. Here the sequenced sample was peripheral blood, taken from a patient treated with radiotherapy plus ipilimumab. The receptor comes from a human donor with non-small cell lung cancer who had stable disease on radiotherapy plus ipilimumab. Here the CDR3 DNA reads TGTGCCAGCAGAGGACAGGGAAGCTATGGCTACACCTTC. Encoded protein: CASRGQGSYGYTF.